A single sample gave rise to the 9 T cell receptor beta chains below, sequenced in a study of cytomegalovirus exposure and HLA in healthy donors. With 60 Vbeta and 13 Jbeta primers, the PCR was carried out. The table came from immunoSEQ multiplex PCR; TCRdb's copy has only in-frame clones and leaves some out. The table includes under 200,000 clones, 60% to 80% detected once. The sequencing sample was made of PBMCs. The receptors come from a man in his sixties in good health and CMV-seronegative.

There are a few counts of this clone. The V and J genes are TRBV6-6 and TRBJ2-1; 9 bases agree with TRBD1. Trimming cost V 5 bases and J 7 bases; bases outside gene matches: 12. Germline V gives CDR1 MNHNY, CDR2 SVGAGI (reference sequence). This CDR3 has 16 residues. This CDR3 reads CASSQMGTGSQNEQFF. The CDR3 DNA is TGTGCCAGCAGTCAGATGGGGACAGGGAGCCAAAATGAGCAGTTCTTC.

This clone appeared a few times. The chain carries TRBV5-6 and TRBJ1-2, with a tentative D call TRBD1 (6 bases). Trimming pared 4 bases from V and 6 bases from J, leaving 10 bases between. The CDR3 consists of 12 residues. Germline V gives CDR1 SGHDT, CDR2 YYEEEE. CDR3 amino acids: CASSPDRNGYTF. CDR3 bases: TGTGCCAGCAGCCCGGACAGAAATGGCTACACCTTC. Full variable domain (missing parts from reference TRBV5-6 and TRBJ1-2): DAGVTQSPTHLIKTRGQQVTLRCSPKSGHDTVSWYQQALGQGPQFIFQYYEEEERQRGNFPDRFSGHQFPNYSSELNVNALLLGDSALYLCASSPDRNGYTFGSGTRLTVV.

The CDR3 spells CASSLDRGRAGEQFF. CDR3 nucleotides: TGTGCCAGCAGCTTGGATCGCGGGAGGGCGGGGGAGCAGTTCTTC. The gene calls are TRBV5-4 and TRBJ2-1; the match to TRBD2 covers 9 bases. J lost 10 bases, V lost 0 bases, and 8 bases had no gene match. Germline V CDR1 and CDR2: SGHNT, YYREEE (reference sequence). The CDR3 is 15 amino acids.

In this sample, this clone turned up a few times. DNA of the CDR3: TGTGCCAGCAGCACCGGACAGGGGGGGCCTAATGAAAAACTGTTTTTT. This sequence encodes CASSTGQGGPNEKLFF. The V call is TRBV5-6, the J call TRBJ1-4, with 10 bases lining up with TRBD1. The V gene's germline CDR1 is SGHDT and CDR2 YYEEEE. The CDR3 has 16 amino acids. The trim removed 4 bases at V and 3 bases at J, leaving 6 bases unmatched.

The V call is TRBV19, the J call TRBJ1-5; a weak D match, TRBD1 (6 bases). The CDR3 sequence is 14 residues long. Trimming removed 3 bases from V and 3 bases from J, with 9 bases in between. Germline lookup yields CDR1 LNHDA and CDR2 SQIVND (reference sequence). CDR3 DNA: TGTGCCAGTAGTATCGACAGGCCCAATCAGCCCCAGCATTTT. This gives the protein CASSIDRPNQPQHF.

The chain joins TRBV9 to TRBJ2-7; 15 bases map to TRBD2. Germline-derived CDR1 and CDR2 are SGDLS and YYNGEE. The CDR3 consists of 16 residues. Losses at the gene ends were 2 bases for V and 3 bases for J; bases not matched to a gene: 3. CDR3 nucleotide sequence: TGTGCCAGCAGCGTGGGGACTAGCGGGGGGTTCTACGAGCAGTACTTC. As protein: CASSVGTSGGFYEQYF.

The chain carries TRBV6-6 and TRBJ2-2; D perhaps matches TRBD2 (6 bases). Germline assignment: CDR1 MNHNY and CDR2 SVGAGI (reference sequence). This CDR3 spans 15 amino acids. Trimming took off 2 bases at V and 0 bases at J, with 7 bases between the two ends. The CDR3 nucleotides read TGTGCCAGCAGTTACGCGGGGACGAACACCGGGGAGCTGTTTTTT. Amino acid sequence: CASSYAGTNTGELFF.

The rearrangement links TRBV9 to TRBJ2-5; 9 positions match TRBD2. V lost 2 bases and J lost 5; bases outside the gene matches: 10. Germline loops: CDR1 SGDLS, CDR2 YYNGEE. The CDR3 is 16 amino acids. CDR3 in DNA: TGTGCCAGCAGCGTCAATGCAGCGGGGGGAAGGGAGACCCAGTACTTC. Amino acids: CASSVNAAGGRETQYF.

This rearrangement joins TRBV6-1 to TRBJ1-5; TRBD1 matches at 9 bases. CDR1 is MNHNS and CDR2 is SASEGT in the germline V gene. CDR3 length equals 15 residues. V gave up 1 base and J gave up 4 bases; unmatched junction bases: 2. CDR3 residues: CASSEDGTGNQPQHF. The CDR3 region has the DNA TGTGCCAGCAGTGAAGACGGGACAGGGAATCAGCCCCAGCATTTT.